This section outlines one T cell receptor (beta chain) sequence together with its context. Its antigen is undetermined. Germline V gene sequence: CDR1 MGHDK, CDR2 SYGVNS. Trimming pared 5 bases from V and 7 bases from J, leaving 14 bases between. The CDR3 has 13 residues. The source of the sample is a study of blood T cells in healthy people across ages. The study's findings and limits: The study regarded diversity estimates from one million T cells as underestimates.

A second roughly 6 to 12 cycle PCR used barcoded and J-beta primers. MiXCR, run by TCRdb on the 5' RACE reads, gives a single entry per CDR3 protein. The table lists about 590,000 distinct CDR3 sequences, about 30% of them singletons. The sequenced material came from blood. This clonotype was obtained from an elderly woman in good health. This chain uses TRBV25-1 with TRBJ1-2; possible D gene TRBD1, 6 bases. CDR3 nucleotides: TGTGCCAGCAGTACCCAGGGGTGCGGTGGCTACACCTTC. Its translation: CASSTQGCGGYTF.